Below are 7 T cell receptor beta chains sequenced from a single sample in a study of human T cells and chemical hapten exposure. Described time point: healthy volunteer bleed at 6 weeks. Someone pulled total RNA out of unfractionated whole blood. TCRdb passed the RACE reads through MiXCR, listing each CDR3 protein once. This sample has about 80,000 distinct CDR3 sequences; around 9.3% occur once, and the top ten carry 1.5% to 2%. Sequenced sample: whole blood. The source is a female donor in good health. Some clones in this sample may be carry-over from other donors' samples.

CDR3 nucleotide sequence: TGCGCCAGCAGCTCCGACAGGTTTTCATCGATCCCAGATAACTATGGCTACACCTTC. It translates to CASSSDRFSSIPDNYGYTF. V is TRBV5-1 and J is TRBJ1-2; weak D call: TRBD1 (6 bases). The CDR3 covers 19 residues. V was trimmed by 3 bases and J by 1 base, leaving 25 bases between them. Germline assignment: CDR1 SGHRS and CDR2 YFSETQ.

This chain joins TRBV9 and TRBJ2-2; 12 nucleotides align to TRBD2. Germline values: CDR1 SGDLS, CDR2 YYNGEE. With V trimmed by 0 bases and J by 2 bases, 8 bases remained unmatched. The CDR3 contains 19 residues. The CDR3 nucleotides read TGTGCCAGCAGCGTAGATCTCGGACTAGCGGGGCATAACACCGGGGAGCTGTTTTTT. This codes for CASSVDLGLAGHNTGELFF. Supplemented by reference TRBV9 and TRBJ2-2, the full variable domain reads DSGVTQTPKHLITATGQRVTLRCSPRSGDLSVYWYQQSLDQGLQFLIQYYNGEERAKGNILERFSAQQFPDLHSELNLSSLELGDSALYFCASSVDLGLAGHNTGELFFGEGSRLTVL.

In this sample, this clonotype turned up many times. The chain has TRBV4-2 and TRBJ2-6; D gene uncertain. This CDR3 has 14 residues. V was cut by 7 bases and J by 2 bases, with 9 bases left in between. Germline V gene sequence: CDR1 LGHNA, CDR2 YNFKEQ. CDR3 DNA: TGTGCCAGCACCGTAGCTACTGGGGCCAACGTCCTGACTTTC. Its translation is CASTVATGANVLTF.

The CDR3 DNA reads as TGTGCCAGCAGTTCCACTGGGGCCAACGTCCTGACTTTC. The encoded protein is CASSSTGANVLTF. The rearrangement links TRBV12-3 or TRBV12-4 to TRBJ2-6; no reliable D call. This CDR3 has 13 amino acids. V dropped 4 bases and J dropped 2 bases, with 3 bases sitting between them.

This clonotype was picked up many times. The chain has TRBV3-1 and TRBJ1-1, with unresolved D. With 1 base removed from V and 5 bases from J, the gap between germline ends came to 11 bases. The germline CDR1 and CDR2 sequences are LGHDT and YNNKEL (reference sequence). This CDR3 region has 14 residues. CDR3 loop: CASSQGAGGTEAFF. The CDR3 region has the DNA TGTGCCAGCAGCCAAGGAGCAGGAGGGACTGAAGCTTTCTTT.

The chain uses TRBV20-1 and TRBJ1-4; 7 positions match TRBD1. After removal of 0 bases from V and 4 bases from J, the junction contained 2 bases not matched to a gene. Germline V lookup: CDR1 DFQATT, CDR2 SNEGSKA (reference sequence). The CDR3 is made up of 14 amino acids. The chain's CDR3 is CSARETGINEKLFF. In DNA, the CDR3 is TGCAGTGCTAGAGAGACAGGGATTAATGAAAAACTGTTTTTT.

This clonotype was seen only once. The chain is built from TRBV5-1 and TRBJ2-5; D remains ambiguous. The germline gives CDR1 SGHRS, CDR2 YFSETQ. The CDR3 is 15 residues long. The germline V and J ends were trimmed by 1 base and 2 bases, with 12 bases remaining between them. The CDR3 nucleotides are TGCGCCAGCAGCTTGAACATCGCAGGTCAAGAGACCCAGTACTTC. Translating it yields CASSLNIAGQETQYF. The full variable domain, rest sourced from reference TRBV5-1 and TRBJ2-5, is KAGVTQTPRYLIKTRGQQVTLSCSPISGHRSVSWYQQTPGQGLQFLFEYFSETQRNKGNFPGRFSGRQFSNSRSEMNVSTLELGDSALYLCASSLNIAGQETQYFGPGTRLLVL.